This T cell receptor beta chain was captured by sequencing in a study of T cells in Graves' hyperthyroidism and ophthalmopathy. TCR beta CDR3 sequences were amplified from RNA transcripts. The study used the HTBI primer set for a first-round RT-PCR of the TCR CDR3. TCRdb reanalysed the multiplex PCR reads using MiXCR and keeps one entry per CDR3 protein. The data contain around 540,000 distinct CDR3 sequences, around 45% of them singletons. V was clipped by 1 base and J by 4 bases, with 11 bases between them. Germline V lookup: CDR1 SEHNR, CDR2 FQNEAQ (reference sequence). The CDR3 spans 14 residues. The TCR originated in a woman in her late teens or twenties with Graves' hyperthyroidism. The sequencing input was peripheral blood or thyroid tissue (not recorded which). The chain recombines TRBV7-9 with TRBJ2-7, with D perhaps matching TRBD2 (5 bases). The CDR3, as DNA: TGTGCCAGCAGCTTAGGGGCCAGGAGGTACGAGCAGTACTTC. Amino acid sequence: CASSLGARRYEQYF.